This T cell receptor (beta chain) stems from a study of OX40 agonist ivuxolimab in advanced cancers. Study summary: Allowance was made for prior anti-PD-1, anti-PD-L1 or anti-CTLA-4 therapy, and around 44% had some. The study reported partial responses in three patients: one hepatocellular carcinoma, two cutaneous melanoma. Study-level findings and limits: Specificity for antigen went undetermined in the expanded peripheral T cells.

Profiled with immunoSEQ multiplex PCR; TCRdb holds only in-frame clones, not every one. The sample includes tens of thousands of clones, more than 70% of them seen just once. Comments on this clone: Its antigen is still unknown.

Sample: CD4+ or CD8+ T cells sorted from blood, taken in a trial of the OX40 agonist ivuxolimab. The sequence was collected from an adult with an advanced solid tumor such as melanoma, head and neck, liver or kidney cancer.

CDR3 residues: CASNLLGDNQETQYF. CDR3 bases: TGTGCCAGCAATCTACTGGGGGACAACCAAGAGACCCAGTACTTC. The chain joins TRBV6-1 to TRBJ2-5; TRBD1 might be the D (6 bases). V shed 7 bases and J shed 0 bases, with 15 bases lying between them. Germline CDR1 reads MNHNS; CDR2 reads SASEGT. This CDR3 region has 15 residues.